These 2 T cell receptor beta chains were all obtained from the same sample, sequenced in a study of shared clonotypes between healthy human individuals. Clones were sequenced by immunoSEQ multiplex PCR, and TCRdb holds only the in-frame ones, with some missing. The table records approximately 1.5 million clones, nearly 99% of them present only once. Material for sequencing was naive CD4+ T cells sorted from blood. Noted subset: CD45RA+ positively selected. All receptors derive from a young man in good health.

As to this clone: A read error may account for a junction end that differs from germline. J is TRBJ1-1 and V is TRBV11-2; D call uncertain. Germline V gene sequence: CDR1 SGHAT, CDR2 FQNNGV. The CDR3 extends over 14 amino acids. The CDR3 region has the DNA TGTGCCAGCAGCTTAGGTTCCCTAAACAGTGAAGCTTTCTTT. Translated, it gives CASSLGSLNSEAFF.

The chain uses TRBV7-2 and TRBJ2-2; tentative D call: TRBD2 (5 bases). Germline-derived CDR1 and CDR2 are SGHTA and FQGNSA. The CDR3 extends over 15 amino acids. Trimming left V 3 bases short and J 3 bases short, with 11 bases between. The DNA for the CDR3 is TGTGCCAGCAGCTTTGCGAGGGCCGACACCGGGGAGCTGTTTTTT. This sequence encodes CASSFARADTGELFF.